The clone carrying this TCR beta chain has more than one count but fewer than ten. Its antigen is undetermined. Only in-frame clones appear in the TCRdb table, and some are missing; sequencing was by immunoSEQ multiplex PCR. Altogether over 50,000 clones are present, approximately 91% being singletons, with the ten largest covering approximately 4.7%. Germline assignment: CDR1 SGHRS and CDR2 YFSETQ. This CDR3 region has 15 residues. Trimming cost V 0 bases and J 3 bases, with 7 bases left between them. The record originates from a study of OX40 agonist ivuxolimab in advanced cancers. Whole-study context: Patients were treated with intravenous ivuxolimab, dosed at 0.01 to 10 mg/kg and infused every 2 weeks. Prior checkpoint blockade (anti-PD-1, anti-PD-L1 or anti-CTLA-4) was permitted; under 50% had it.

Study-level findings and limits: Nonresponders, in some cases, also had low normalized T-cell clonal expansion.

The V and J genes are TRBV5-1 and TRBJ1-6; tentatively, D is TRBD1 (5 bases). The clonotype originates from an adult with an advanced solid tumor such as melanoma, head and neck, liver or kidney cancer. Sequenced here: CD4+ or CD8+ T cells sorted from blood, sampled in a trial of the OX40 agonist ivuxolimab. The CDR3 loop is CASSLVQGYNSPLHF. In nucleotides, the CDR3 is TGCGCCAGCAGCTTGGTGCAGGGCTATAATTCACCCCTCCACTTT.